The 13 T cell receptor beta chains listed next were all sequenced from one sample in a study of early T cells in non-severe SARS-CoV-2 infection. MiXCR, applied by TCRdb to the 5' RACE reads, yields one record per CDR3 protein. The sample lists under 60,000 distinct CDR3 sequences, roughly 8.7% seen once, with around 3.6% in the top ten. Material: whole blood, obtained at baseline. The receptor set was obtained from an adult who was a healthcare worker with PCR-confirmed SARS-CoV-2 infection or an uninfected control (not recorded which).

In this sample, this clonotype turned up many times. The chain is built from TRBV27 and TRBJ2-3; TRBD1 aligns across 8 bases. Germline V gene data show CDR1 as MNHEY and CDR2 as SMNVEV (reference sequence). V was clipped by 0 bases and J by 4 bases; unmatched bases: 6. This CDR3 has 16 residues. The CDR3 DNA follows: TGTGCCAGCAGTTTATCCACAGGGGGTAGGCCAGATACGCAGTATTTT. It codes for CASSLSTGGRPDTQYF.

The genes are TRBV3-1 and TRBJ2-1; D is uncertain. This CDR3 has 11 amino acids. Per germline, CDR1 LGHDT and CDR2 YNNKEL (reference sequence). The V end was cut by 1 base, the J end by 8 bases, with 3 bases between. The CDR3 DNA follows: TGTGCCAGCAGCCAAGTCCATGAGCAGTTCTTC. This encodes CASSQVHEQFF.

This clonotype turned up a few times. The genes are TRBV14 and TRBJ2-6; no clear D. Deletions cut 4 bases from V and 1 base from J, with 11 bases between. This CDR3 comprises 16 residues. CDR1 SGHDN and CDR2 FVKESK come from the germline V gene. CDR3 sequence reads: CASSLAQTSGANVLTF. The DNA for the CDR3 is TGTGCCAGCAGCCTTGCGCAAACGTCTGGGGCCAACGTCCTGACTTTC.

This clonotype appeared a few times. The V gene is TRBV2, the J gene TRBJ2-6; 14 bases agree with TRBD2. The CDR3 is 20 amino acids. Trimming at V came to 6 bases and at J to 0 bases, leaving 10 bases not matched to a gene. Looked up from germline, CDR1 is SNHLY and CDR2 is FYNNEI. The CDR3, as DNA: TGTGCCAGCAGCACTACCCGGACTAGCGGGGGGACCTCTGGGGCCAACGTCCTGACTTTC. This codes for CASSTTRTSGGTSGANVLTF.

This clonotype was observed a few times. The V call is TRBV4-1, the J call TRBJ1-4; D gene uncertain. Deletions cut 2 bases from V and 5 bases from J, with 9 bases between. Germline assignment: CDR1 MGHRA and CDR2 YSYEKL. CDR3 size: 14 residues. CDR3 sequence reads: CASSQSGWNEKLFF. CDR3 DNA sequence: TGCGCCAGCAGCCAAAGCGGTTGGAATGAAAAACTGTTTTTT.

This clonotype has just a few counts. The rearrangement joins TRBV27 to TRBJ2-1; 8 nucleotides align to TRBD1. This CDR3 is built from 16 residues. Trimming cost V 5 bases and J 0 bases; bases outside gene matches: 6. Germline assignment: CDR1 MNHEY and CDR2 SMNVEV (reference sequence). DNA for the CDR3: TGTGCCAGCAGTAAGGGACAGGCTCGCTCCTACAATGAGCAGTTCTTC. Residues: CASSKGQARSYNEQFF.

This clonotype has more than one count but fewer than ten. The V gene is TRBV4-1, the J gene TRBJ2-1; D not resolved. Between the trimmed V and J ends, which lost 10 bases and 5 bases, there was a span of 15 bases. Germline CDR1 is MGHRA and CDR2 is YSYEKL. CDR3 length equals 13 residues. CDR3 protein: CATFSIQNNEQFF. In DNA form, the CDR3 reads TGCGCCACCTTCTCGATCCAAAACAATGAGCAGTTCTTC.

Many counts were recorded for this clonotype. V usage is TRBV5-1 and J usage is TRBJ1-2; 9 bases agree with TRBD1. Germline CDR1 is SGHRS and CDR2 is YFSETQ. V was pared by 5 bases and J by 2 bases, with 4 bases of the junction left unmatched. The CDR3 has 14 residues. This CDR3 reads CASRTGTGNYGYTF. CDR3 coding DNA: TGCGCCAGCAGGACCGGGACAGGGAACTATGGCTACACCTTC.

This clonotype showed up just a few times. This chain joins TRBV5-1 and TRBJ1-2; 7 nucleotides agree with TRBD1. Germline V gene data show CDR1 as SGHRS and CDR2 as YFSETQ. J gave up 1 base and V 4 bases, and 25 bases lay outside the gene matches. The CDR3 runs 21 residues. This chain's CDR3 is CASSVDRPGTVRGQINYGYTF. The CDR3 coding sequence is TGCGCCAGCAGCGTCGACCGCCCTGGGACAGTTAGGGGCCAGATTAACTATGGCTACACCTTC.

The sample holds a few counts of this clonotype. The chain employs TRBV18 and TRBJ1-1; TRBD1 might be the D (6 bases). V gave up 3 bases and J gave up 2 bases, with 16 bases separating them. There are 16 residues in the CDR3. From germline, CDR1 is KGHSH and CDR2 LQKENI. The CDR3: CASSPLLARGNTEAFF. CDR3 nucleotide sequence: TGTGCCAGCTCACCGCTTTTGGCCAGGGGAAACACTGAAGCTTTCTTT. Supplemented by reference TRBV18 and TRBJ1-1, the full variable domain reads NAGVMQNPRHLVRRRGQEARLRCSPMKGHSHVYWYRQLPEEGLKFMVYLQKENIIDESGMPKERFSAEFPKEGPSILRIQQVVRGDSAAYFCASSPLLARGNTEAFFGQGTRLTVV.

This clonotype was observed a handful of times. Sequence at one end of the junction differs from germline and may be a read error. The chain carries TRBV7-7 and TRBJ2-5, with 13 bases identical to TRBD2. The CDR3 extends over 18 amino acids. From germline, CDR1 is SSHAT and CDR2 FNYEAQ (reference sequence). The CDR3 sequence: CASSPQAGLAGPQETQYF. The CDR3 nucleotides read TGTGCTAGCAGCCCTCAAGCGGGACTAGCGGGGCCCCAAGAGACCCAGTACTTC.

The table lists this clonotype with a few counts. The CDR3 DNA is TGTGCCAGCAGCCCAGACGGCGTCGAGCAGTACTTC. Protein: CASSPDGVEQYF. The chain is built from TRBV11-2 and TRBJ2-7; D call uncertain. V was shortened by 5 bases and J by 6 bases, with 11 bases between the two germline ends. The CDR3 has 12 residues. Germline V gene sequence: CDR1 SGHAT, CDR2 FQNNGV.

A few counts support this clonotype. The genes are TRBV12-3 or TRBV12-4 and TRBJ2-3; TRBD2 aligns across 8 bases. After removal of 8 bases from V and 0 bases from J, the junction contained 7 bases not matched to a gene. The CDR3 is 15 residues long. The CDR3 sequence: CASQRLATSTDTQYF. CDR3 bases: TGTGCCAGCCAGAGACTAGCGACTAGCACAGATACGCAGTATTTT.